These T cell receptor beta chains were read from a single sample in a study of OX40 agonist ivuxolimab in advanced cancers. Assay: immunoSEQ multiplex PCR; the TCRdb copy retains only in-frame clones and omits some. The data contain some 61,000 clones, roughly nine tenths of them seen just once; the ten biggest clones take up roughly 4.5%. Here the sequenced sample was CD4+ or CD8+ T cells sorted from blood, taken in a trial of the OX40 agonist ivuxolimab. These receptors came from an adult with an advanced solid tumor such as melanoma, head and neck, liver or kidney cancer. CDR3s include the opening cysteine and the closing phenylalanine or tryptophan. The order of the fields is V gene, CDR3 protein.

TRBV4-1	CASSYRLAGAGYNEQFF
TRBV28	CASSGGGRVNQETQYF
TRBV9	CARPRAADNEQFF
TRBV19	CASSLGWGTRTDTQYF
TRBV7-2	CPCRGLNTEAFF
TRBV10-3	CAISESTGSGGYEQYF
TRBV11-1	CASSLASVSTEAFF
TRBV19	CASSIGGAREAFF
TRBV7-9	CASSLSGLDGYTF
TRBV30	CAWSDGSNQPQHF
TRBV29-1	CSVLDGSNQPQHF
TRBV28	CASNGQGVIKLFF
TRBV10-1	CASSENPGPNTEAFF
TRBV5-5	CASSHDKTEAFF
TRBV7-9	CASSFPSGANTGELFF
TRBV28	CASSSQRNTIYF
TRBV9	CASSVEAVRSGANVLTF
TRBV6-1	CASSEAFGLRGNYGYTF
TRBV29-1	CSVEAPGTGADTQYF
TRBV7-9	CASSFRGESSGAFF
TRBV10-3	CAIRGQEYEQYF
TRBV10-2	CASSDPAGEQFF
TRBV7-2	CASSLEQGAGYEQFF
TRBV18	CASSLTGGNTEAFF